These 5 T cell receptor beta chains were sequenced from one sample in a study of technical replicates of blood from a few donors. Profiled with immunoSEQ multiplex PCR; TCRdb holds only in-frame clones, not every one. The repertoire holds 65,000 to 85,000 clones, with 75% to 95% as singletons. Sequences were obtained from T cells isolated from PBMCs. These receptors were collected from a human donor in good health.

The J gene is TRBJ1-1, the V gene TRBV5-4, with D hard to call. The CDR3 covers 14 residues. Trimming stripped 4 bases from V and 4 bases from J, with 14 bases between. CDR1 is SGHNT and CDR2 is YYREEE in the germline V gene (reference sequence). The DNA of the CDR3 is TGTGCCAGCAGCCCTACCGGGAGGACCACTGAAGCTTTCTTT. It specifies CASSPTGRTTEAFF.

This clone has a single count. This chain links TRBV4-1 with TRBJ2-7, with 12 bases fitting TRBD2. V shed 6 bases, J shed 7 bases, and the junction held 7 bases outside the gene matches. CDR3 length: 14 amino acids. Germline CDR1 and CDR2: MGHRA and YSYEKL. DNA for the CDR3: TGCGCCAGCAGACGACTAGCGGGAGTGCAGGAGCAGTACTTC. Translation: CASRRLAGVQEQYF.

CDR3: CASSLTGTGAGELFF. In DNA, the CDR3 is TGTGCCAGCAGTCTTACCGGGACTGGAGCCGGGGAGCTGTTTTTT. The chain is built from TRBV6-1 and TRBJ2-2, with D maybe TRBD2 (6 bases). The length of the CDR3 is 15 residues. Between the trimmed V and J ends, which lost 5 bases and 6 bases, there was a span of 16 bases. Germline CDR1 reads MNHNS; CDR2 reads SASEGT.

The chain carries TRBV7-8 and TRBJ2-7; 7 positions agree with TRBD2. CDR1 is SGHVS, CDR2 FQNEAQ, per germline. With 4 bases clipped from V and 3 bases from J, the junction kept 9 bases outside the gene matches. The CDR3 totals 15 residues. The CDR3 nucleotides read TGTGCCAGCAGCTCCTCAATAGGACTAGTCTACGAGCAGTACTTC. It translates to CASSSSIGLVYEQYF.

This clone has only one observation. This chain joins TRBV25-1 and TRBJ2-7; the D gene is possibly TRBD2 (6 bases). In germline, CDR1 is MGHDK, CDR2 SYGVNS. CDR3 length: 12 residues. V dropped 6 bases and J dropped 6 bases, with 12 bases sitting between them. CDR3 sequence reads: CASRGGSGEQYF. CDR3 DNA: TGTGCCAGCAGGGGAGGTAGTGGCGAGCAGTACTTC.